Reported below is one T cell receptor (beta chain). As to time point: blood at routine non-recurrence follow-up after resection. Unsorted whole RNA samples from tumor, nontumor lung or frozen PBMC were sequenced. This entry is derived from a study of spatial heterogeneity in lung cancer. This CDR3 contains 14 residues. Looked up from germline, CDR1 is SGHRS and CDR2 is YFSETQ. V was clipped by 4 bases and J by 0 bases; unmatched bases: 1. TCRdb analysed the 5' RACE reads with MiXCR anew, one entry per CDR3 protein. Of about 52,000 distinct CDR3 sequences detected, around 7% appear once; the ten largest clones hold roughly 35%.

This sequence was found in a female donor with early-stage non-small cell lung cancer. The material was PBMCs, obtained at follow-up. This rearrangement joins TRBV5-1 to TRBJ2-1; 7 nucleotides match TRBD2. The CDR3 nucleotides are TGCGCCAGCAGCGGGGGGGACTCCTACAATGAGCAGTTCTTC. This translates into CASSGGDSYNEQFF.